Listed here are 20 T cell receptor beta chains from one sample, sequenced in a study of cytomegalovirus exposure and HLA in healthy donors. The study ran its PCR with 60 Vbeta and 13 Jbeta primers. Profiled with immunoSEQ multiplex PCR; TCRdb holds only in-frame clones, not every one. The sample yields more than 200,000 clones, more than 75% seen once. Sequenced input: PBMCs. The receptors stem from a human donor in good health.

This rearrangement joins TRBV19 to TRBJ2-5; the D gene is possibly TRBD2 (6 bases). V lost 1 base to trimming and J lost 1 base, with 10 bases between them. This CDR3 is built from 15 residues. Germline V gives CDR1 LNHDA, CDR2 SQIVND (reference sequence). The CDR3 nucleotides are TGTGCCAGTAGTATAGCGGCGGGGATCCAAGAGACCCAGTACTTC. Protein product: CASSIAAGIQETQYF.

V gene TRBV7-9 combines with J gene TRBJ2-1; 9 nucleotides line up with TRBD2. CDR1 SEHNR and CDR2 FQNEAQ come from the germline V gene (reference sequence). The CDR3 runs to 14 residues. Trimming removed 2 bases from V and 5 bases from J; junction bases left unmatched: 1. Here the CDR3 DNA reads TGTGCCAGCAGCTTACTAGCGGGACACAATGAGCAGTTCTTC. Translating gives CASSLLAGHNEQFF.

This chain connects TRBV7-9 to TRBJ2-7, with D hard to call. CDR3 length equals 14 residues. Trimming pared 0 bases from V and 0 bases from J, leaving 6 bases between. From germline, CDR1 is SEHNR and CDR2 FQNEAQ (reference sequence). The DNA for the CDR3 is TGTGCCAGCAGCTTAGCGCCTAGCTCCTACGAGCAGTACTTC. Translating it yields CASSLAPSSYEQYF.

This clone has just a few counts. CDR3 coding DNA: TGCAGCGGGGCTGGGGATACGCAGTATTTT. Translating gives CSGAGDTQYF. This chain uses TRBV29-1 with TRBJ2-3; D uncertain. The germline V and J ends were trimmed by 7 bases and 6 bases, with 8 bases remaining between them. CDR3 size: 10 residues. Germline V lookup: CDR1 SQVTM, CDR2 ANQGSEA.

The CDR3: CASSPSGGGRYNEQFF. CDR3 sequence (DNA): TGTGCCAGCAGCCCTAGCGGTGGGGGCCGCTACAATGAGCAGTTCTTC. The chain links TRBV7-9 to TRBJ2-1; maybe TRBD2 (7 bases). The V gene lost 5 bases and the J gene lost 3 bases, with 17 bases spanning the gap. Germline values: CDR1 SEHNR, CDR2 FQNEAQ (reference sequence). The CDR3 runs 16 residues.

V is TRBV11-2 and J is TRBJ2-1; D is perhaps TRBD2 (6 bases). Trimming cost V 3 bases and J 8 bases, with 11 bases left between them. CDR3 length equals 13 residues. CDR1 and CDR2 from the germline V gene are SGHAT and FQNNGV. The CDR3 DNA is TGTGCCAGCAGCTTCCTGGAGGGTGATGAGCAGTTCTTC. This encodes CASSFLEGDEQFF.

The chain employs TRBV28 and TRBJ2-7; no clear D. V lost 4 bases and J lost 3, with 10 bases in between. The CDR3 length is 13 residues. Germline V gives CDR1 MDHEN, CDR2 SYDVKM. The CDR3 nucleotides are TGTGCCAGCAGTTCCACCAACTACTACGAGCAGTACTTC. Protein sequence: CASSSTNYYEQYF.

V and J are TRBV30 and TRBJ2-7, with 9 bases matching TRBD1. The germline CDR1 and CDR2 sequences are GTSNPN and SVGIG (reference sequence). This CDR3 is built from 16 residues. The V gene end was trimmed by 0 bases and the J gene end by 2 bases; junction bases not matched to a gene: 8. The DNA for the CDR3 is TGTGCCTGGAGTGTAGGGGGGACAGGGAGGACCTACGAGCAGTACTTC. It encodes CAWSVGGTGRTYEQYF.

V is TRBV19 and J is TRBJ2-1; D possibly corresponds to TRBD1 (5 bases). CDR3 length equals 14 residues. The V end lost 2 bases, the J end lost 4 bases, and 9 bases lay between the germline ends. Germline CDR1 and CDR2: LNHDA and SQIVND (reference sequence). This CDR3 reads CASSILGEYNEQFF. CDR3 nucleotide sequence: TGTGCCAGTAGTATATTAGGGGAATACAATGAGCAGTTCTTC.

J is TRBJ2-7 and V is TRBV7-2, with TRBD2 matching over 13 bases. Germline lookup yields CDR1 SGHTA and CDR2 FQGNSA. V lost 2 bases, J lost 2 bases, and 6 bases stayed unmatched. The CDR3 is 17 residues long. The CDR3 nucleotides read TGTGCCAGCAGCTTATCGGGACTAGCGGGAAGAACCTACGAGCAGTACTTC. Translating it yields CASSLSGLAGRTYEQYF.

This chain connects TRBV18 to TRBJ1-1, with a tentative D call TRBD1 (5 bases). The V gene lost 4 bases and the J gene lost 6 bases, with 12 bases spanning the gap. Germline V gene lookup returns CDR1 KGHSH and CDR2 LQKENI. CDR3 length equals 13 residues. The CDR3 loop reads CASSLQGGAEAFF. CDR3 nucleotide sequence: TGTGCCAGCTCACTTCAGGGCGGAGCTGAAGCTTTCTTT.

The chain is built from TRBV5-8 and TRBJ1-1; D gene unclear. The germline V gene encodes CDR1 SGHTS and CDR2 YDEGEE. V lost 1 base to trimming and J lost 1 base, with 2 bases between them. This CDR3 spans 12 amino acids. The CDR3 protein is CASSLQNTEAFF. CDR3 DNA: TGTGCCAGCAGCTTGCAGAACACTGAAGCTTTCTTT.

The chain carries TRBV7-2 and TRBJ2-6; the match to TRBD1 covers 7 bases. The CDR3 contains 16 residues. The germline V gene encodes CDR1 SGHTA and CDR2 FQGNSA. Germline trimming cut 5 bases from V and 2 bases from J; bases unmatched to any gene: 6. CDR3 sequence reads: CASSTRQGAGANVLTF. The DNA for the CDR3 is TGTGCCAGCAGCACACGACAGGGCGCTGGGGCCAACGTCCTGACTTTC.

V usage is TRBV28 and J usage is TRBJ1-2; possibly TRBD1 for D (6 bases). Germline-derived CDR1 and CDR2 are MDHEN and SYDVKM. V dropped 5 bases and J dropped 7 bases, with 14 bases sitting between them. The CDR3 sequence is 13 residues long. The CDR3 loop reads CASSPQGISGYTF. The DNA for the CDR3 is TGTGCCAGCAGTCCACAGGGTATCTCTGGCTACACCTTC.

CDR3 sequence reads: CASSSGRTSGTNEQYF. CDR3 in DNA: TGCGCCAGCAGCTCGGGAAGGACTAGCGGGACCAACGAGCAGTACTTC. The chain joins TRBV5-1 to TRBJ2-7; 12 positions match TRBD2. J lost 5 bases, V lost 3 bases, and 9 bases had no gene match. The V gene's germline CDR1 is SGHRS and CDR2 YFSETQ. This CDR3 spans 16 amino acids.

The chain couples TRBV18 to TRBJ2-1; 7 nucleotides align to TRBD1. J lost 4 bases, V lost 6 bases, and 6 bases had no gene match. This CDR3 spans 14 amino acids. Looked up from germline, CDR1 is KGHSH and CDR2 is LQKENI. CDR3 amino acids: CASSPRDRYNEQFF. The CDR3 DNA follows: TGTGCCAGCTCTCCCCGGGACAGATACAATGAGCAGTTCTTC.

The chain has TRBV29-1 and TRBJ1-5, with 8 positions matching TRBD1. Trimming cost V 6 bases and J 2 bases; bases outside gene matches: 6. Germline values: CDR1 SQVTM, CDR2 ANQGSEA. The CDR3 contains 14 residues. The CDR3 loop reads CSVQGQDGNQPQHF. In DNA form, the CDR3 reads TGCAGCGTACAGGGACAGGATGGCAATCAGCCCCAGCATTTT.

This clone was counted a single time. The chain combines TRBV27 with TRBJ2-1; TRBD2 agrees at 7 bases. The junction had 15 bases not matched to a gene; V was cut back by 7 bases and J by 9 bases. Germline V gene data show CDR1 as MNHEY and CDR2 as SMNVEV (reference sequence). The CDR3 is 15 residues long. This CDR3 reads CASISVAGRPSEQFF. CDR3 nucleotides: TGTGCCAGCATCTCGGTAGCGGGTCGCCCTAGTGAGCAGTTCTTC.

The chain uses TRBV5-1 and TRBJ2-7, with D tentatively TRBD1 (5 bases). Germline lookup yields CDR1 SGHRS and CDR2 YFSETQ. The V end lost 4 bases, the J end lost 1 base, and 12 bases lay between the germline ends. The CDR3 sequence is 14 residues long. CDR3 region: CASSNDRPSYEQYF. CDR3 nucleotide sequence: TGCGCCAGCAGCAACGACAGACCTTCCTACGAGCAGTACTTC.

The V gene is TRBV7-3, the J gene TRBJ2-2; unclear D gene. The CDR3 extends over 14 amino acids. Germline V gene lookup returns CDR1 SGHTA and CDR2 FQGTGA. Deletions cut 5 bases from V and 6 bases from J, with 13 bases between. CDR3 sequence reads: CASSPRGVAGELFF. CDR3 bases: TGTGCCAGCAGCCCAAGAGGAGTTGCCGGGGAGCTGTTTTTT.